This T cell receptor (beta chain) was captured in a study of shared clonotypes between healthy human individuals (dated by TCRdb to 2020 to 2021). Describing the broader study: The cohort included three men and a couple of women between 18 and 49 years of age. Leukapheresis yielded between about 0.9 and 9 billion PBMCs per donor. Blood TCR repertoires of roughly five healthy adults were deeply sequenced to estimate repertoire size and the extent of clonotype sharing between individuals. For each donor, CD4 naive and CD4 memory were each run on three plates, CD8 naive on two plates, and CD8 memory on one plate. Different laboratories and diverse techniques were used to prepare libraries and sequence TCR repertoires, to increase sequencing depth and limit assay-specific biases.

CD8 naive samples were CD45RO-negative cells positively selected for CCR7, giving a CD45RA+CCR7+ population that excluded TemRA cells. Donors were healthy HIV-negative adults with no recently reported acute infections or vaccinations. Only Caucasian adults living in Nashville, Tennessee, USA were represented among the donors. Blood was collected by leukapheresis, and PBMCs were isolated by Ficoll-Histopaque density gradient centrifugation and then cryopreserved in liquid nitrogen vapor phase. Analytical flow cytometry was used to check the purity and quantity of every magnetically sorted T cell population. From each sorted fraction, genomic DNA was isolated and quantified by UV absorbance on a Nanodrop 2000c. Overall study results and their limits: Clonotypes shared by all four sorted-subset donors showed higher generation probabilities than non-shared clonotypes. Pairwise subsampling led to the expectation that sequencing depth would affect the degree of clonotype sharing among donors. The genetic and exposure-history diversity represented was limited by the small number of donors. Even with the large sequencing depth, rarefaction of the sorted-subset datasets indicated that sequencing was incomplete. Only blood was sampled, and tissue TCR repertoires likely differ from those in blood. Larger estimated clonotype richness was generally found for naive subsets than for memory subsets. Roughly 5% of naive CD4, around 4% of naive CD8, approximately 2.2% of memory CD4, and around 0.42% of memory CD8 clonotypes were shared across several donors.

V loses 1 base of germline sequence and J loses 2 bases, and the interval between the two ends is 9 bases. CDR1 and CDR2 are read off the germline V gene (reference sequence) as SEHNR and FQNEAQ. The CDR3 runs 14 residues from the cysteine to the phenylalanine. CDR3 DNA is the only sequence kept; it has 42 bases, read in frame from the first base. Using the deep immunoSEQ assay, TCR CDR3 regions were amplified from genomic DNA by multiplex PCR. Extracted genomic DNA from each cell subset was distributed evenly across all wells of several immunoSEQ 96-well plates, and each plate was treated as a replicate. Each replicate PCR for sorted subsets received around 210 ng genomic DNA, equal to tens of thousands of T cell genomes. Purified libraries were measured with a Qubit 3.0 fluorometer, size-checked on a Bioanalyzer 2100, and measured again with the KAPA Library Quantification kit. Every immunoSEQ 96-well plate was sequenced on a dedicated single-read 150-cycle Illumina NextSeq 550 flow cell. Per the original workflow: Because only junctional sequences without quality scores were contained in the immunoSEQ output, filtering matching that applied to full-length reads could not be performed. To assign V/J genes and CDR3, sequences were annotated against IMGT germline references using PyIR, a Python wrapper for IgBLAST v1.9. Reads with weak V/J assignments (E-value above 1e-6), missing CDR3, stop codons, out-of-frame junctions, or ambiguous translated residues were removed. V3J clonotypes were defined as sequences sharing an identical inferred V gene, J gene, and CDR3 amino acid sequence. The percentage overlap between two repertoires was calculated by dividing the number of shared unique clonotypes by the size of the smaller repertoire. Richness of each repertoire was evaluated using RTK rarefaction, the Chao1 estimator, and Recon v2.1 estimates of unobserved clonotypes. For all TCRbeta clonotypes obtained by the gDNA method from a few donors, generation probabilities were computed with OLGA. As stored in TCRdb, this immuneACCESS dataset retains in-frame rearrangements with V and J assigned. A fraction of the clones does not appear; measured against another copy, unresolved V genes explain less than half of the discrepancy, and the remainder lacks a known reason. For V, J and clone size, that table is used; D and trimming come from the DNA. In all, the sample holds roughly 1,800,000 clones, and about 95% of those were seen once. Jointly, the top ten make up approximately 1.2% of the sample.

Points on this clone: No cognate antigen has been identified for it. Base qualities were left out, and no much larger clone turns up one base away.

This receptor was identified in a man between 18 and 29 years old in good health. The rearrangement combines TRBV7-9 with TRBJ2-7; no confident D gene assignment can be made. Sequencing input: naive CD8+ T cells sorted from blood. This specimen's cell subset or site label, interpreted: CD45RA+CCR7+. CDR3 reads: CASSLGETAYEQYF. The DNA sequence is given as TGTGCCAGCAGCTTAGGTGAGACCGCCTACGAGCAGTACTTC. The CDR3, completed at both ends by the reference TRBV7-9 and TRBJ2-7 genes, gives the full variable domain DTGVSQNPRHKITKRGQNVTFRCDPISEHNRLYWYRQTLGQGPEFLTYFQNEAQLEKSRLLSDRFSAERPKGSFSTLEIQRTEQGDSAMYLCASSLGETAYEQYFGPGTRLTVT.